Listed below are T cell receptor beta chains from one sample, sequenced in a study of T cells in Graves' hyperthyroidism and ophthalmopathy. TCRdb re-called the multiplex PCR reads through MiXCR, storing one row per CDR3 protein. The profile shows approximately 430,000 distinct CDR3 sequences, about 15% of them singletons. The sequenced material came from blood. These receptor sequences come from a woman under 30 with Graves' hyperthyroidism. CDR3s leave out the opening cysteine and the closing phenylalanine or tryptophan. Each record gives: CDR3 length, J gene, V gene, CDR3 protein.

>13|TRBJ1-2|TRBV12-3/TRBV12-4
ASSKGTGRSYGYT
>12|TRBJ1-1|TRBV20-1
SAPNAGMITEAF
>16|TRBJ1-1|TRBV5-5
ASSEFVIGAGRNTEAF
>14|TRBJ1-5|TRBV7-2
ASSKKTGTGYQPQH
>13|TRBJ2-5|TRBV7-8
ASSLGPGFEETQY
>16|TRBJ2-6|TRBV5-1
ASSFGASGMSGANVLT
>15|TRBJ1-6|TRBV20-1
SARDPAGVSYNSPLH
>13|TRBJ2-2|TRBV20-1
SAGEDGLNTGELF
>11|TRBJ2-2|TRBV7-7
ASGQENTGELF
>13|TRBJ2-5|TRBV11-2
ASSSPGQGVETQY
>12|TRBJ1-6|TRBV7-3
ASSSNFGDSPLH
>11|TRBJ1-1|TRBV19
ASSKITNTEAF
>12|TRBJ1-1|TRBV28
AVRDRGVNTETF
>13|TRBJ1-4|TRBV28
ASSGRGLPNEKLF
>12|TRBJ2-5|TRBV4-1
ASSQEPRTKTQY
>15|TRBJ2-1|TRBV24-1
ATSDWAGGGYASEQF
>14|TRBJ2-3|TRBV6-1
ASSDPMGLGTDTQY
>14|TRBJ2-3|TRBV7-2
ASSLLLAGGADTQY
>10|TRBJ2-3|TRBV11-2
ASSLDTDTQY
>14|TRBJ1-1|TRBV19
ASSTGQGPYDTEAF
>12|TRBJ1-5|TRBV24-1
ATSGTGAGQPQH
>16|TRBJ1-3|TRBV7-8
ASSSEGQGRFSGNTIY
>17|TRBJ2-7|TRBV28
ASSLRFGIAGGIYEEQY
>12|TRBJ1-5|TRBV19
ASSPLNSNQPQH
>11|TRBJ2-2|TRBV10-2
ASNPSGAGELF
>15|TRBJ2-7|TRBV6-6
ASSYYPIAGAPYEQY
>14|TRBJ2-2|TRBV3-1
ASSPLAGGHTGELF
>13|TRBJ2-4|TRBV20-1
SATAPGVAKNIQY
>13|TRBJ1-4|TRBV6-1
ASKGGSATNEKLF
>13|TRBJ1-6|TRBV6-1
ASSEMTGDNSPLH
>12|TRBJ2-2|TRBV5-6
ASSPMGYTGELF
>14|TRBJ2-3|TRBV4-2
ASSQEGGQSTDTQY
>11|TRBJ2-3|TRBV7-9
ASSRGEGVTQY
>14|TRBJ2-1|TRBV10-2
ASSEGLAGYYNEQF
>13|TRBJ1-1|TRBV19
ASRPRDTLGTEAF
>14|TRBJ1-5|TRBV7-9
ASSLDLGVSNQPQH
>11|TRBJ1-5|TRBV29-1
SVANRDGQPQH
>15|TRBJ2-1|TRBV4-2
ASSQEAQGLVDDEQF
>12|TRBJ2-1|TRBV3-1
ASSQGARPNEQF
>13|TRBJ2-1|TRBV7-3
ASSKTGHTSNEQF
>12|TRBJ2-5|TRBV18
ASSPGGKGETQY